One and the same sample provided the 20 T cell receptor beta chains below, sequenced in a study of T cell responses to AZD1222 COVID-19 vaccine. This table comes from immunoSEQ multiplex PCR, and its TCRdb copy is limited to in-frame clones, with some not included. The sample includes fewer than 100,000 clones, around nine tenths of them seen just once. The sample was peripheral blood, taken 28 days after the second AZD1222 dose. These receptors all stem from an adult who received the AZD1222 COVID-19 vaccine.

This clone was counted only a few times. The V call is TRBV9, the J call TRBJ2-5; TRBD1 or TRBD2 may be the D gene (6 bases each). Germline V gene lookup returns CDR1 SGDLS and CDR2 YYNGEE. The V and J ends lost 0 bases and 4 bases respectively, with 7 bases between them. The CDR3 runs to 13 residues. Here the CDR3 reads CASSVEGGETQYF. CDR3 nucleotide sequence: TGTGCCAGCAGCGTAGAGGGGGGAGAGACCCAGTACTTC.

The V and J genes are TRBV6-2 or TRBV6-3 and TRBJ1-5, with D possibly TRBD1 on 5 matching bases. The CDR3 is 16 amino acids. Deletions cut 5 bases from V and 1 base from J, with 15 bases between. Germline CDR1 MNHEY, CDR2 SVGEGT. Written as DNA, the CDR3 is TGTGCCAGCAGTAGACCGGGAGGGGTCAGCAATCAGCCCCAGCATTTT. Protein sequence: CASSRPGGVSNQPQHF.

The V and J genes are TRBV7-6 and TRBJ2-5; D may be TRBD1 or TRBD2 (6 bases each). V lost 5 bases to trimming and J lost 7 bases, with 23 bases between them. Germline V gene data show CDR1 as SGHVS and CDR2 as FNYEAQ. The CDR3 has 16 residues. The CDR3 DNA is TGTGCCAGCAGCCCCTCCCCGCTAGCGCAGGGGAGGACCCAGTACTTC. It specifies CASSPSPLAQGRTQYF. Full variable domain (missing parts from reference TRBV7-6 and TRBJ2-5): GAGVSQSPRYKVTKRGQDVALRCDPISGHVSLYWYRQALGQGPEFLTYFNYEAQQDKSGLPNDRFSAERPEGSISTLTIQRTEQRDSAMYRCASSPSPLAQGRTQYFGPGTRLLVL.

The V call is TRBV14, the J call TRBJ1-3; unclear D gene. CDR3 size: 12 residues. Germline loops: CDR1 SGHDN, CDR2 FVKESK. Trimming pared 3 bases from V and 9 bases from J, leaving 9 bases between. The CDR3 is CASSHLPLTIYF. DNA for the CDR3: TGTGCCAGCAGCCACCTCCCGCTCACCATATATTTT.

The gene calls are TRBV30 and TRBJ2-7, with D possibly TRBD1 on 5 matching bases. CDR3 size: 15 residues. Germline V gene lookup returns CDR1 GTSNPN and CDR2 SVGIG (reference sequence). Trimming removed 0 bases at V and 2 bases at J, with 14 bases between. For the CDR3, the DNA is TGTGCCTGGAGTGTACTTAAGGGGTCAACCTACGAGCAGTACTTC. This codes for CAWSVLKGSTYEQYF.

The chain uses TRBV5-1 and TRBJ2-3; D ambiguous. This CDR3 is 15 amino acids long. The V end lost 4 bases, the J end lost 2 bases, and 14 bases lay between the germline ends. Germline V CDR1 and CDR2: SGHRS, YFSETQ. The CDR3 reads CASSPWTEATDTQYF. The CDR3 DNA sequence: TGCGCCAGCAGCCCTTGGACGGAAGCCACAGATACGCAGTATTTT.

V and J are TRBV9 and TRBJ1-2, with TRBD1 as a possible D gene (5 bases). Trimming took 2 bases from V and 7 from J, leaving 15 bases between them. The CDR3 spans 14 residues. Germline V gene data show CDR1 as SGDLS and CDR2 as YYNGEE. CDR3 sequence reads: CASSVNTRVSGYTF. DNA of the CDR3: TGTGCCAGCAGCGTGAACACCAGGGTTAGTGGCTACACCTTC.

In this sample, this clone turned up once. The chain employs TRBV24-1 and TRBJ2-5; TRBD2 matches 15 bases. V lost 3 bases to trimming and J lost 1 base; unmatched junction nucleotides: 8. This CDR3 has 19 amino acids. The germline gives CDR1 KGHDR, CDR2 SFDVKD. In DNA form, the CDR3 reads TGTGCCACCAGTGATCCAGCGGGGACTAGCGGGGGGATCCAAGAGACCCAGTACTTC. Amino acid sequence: CATSDPAGTSGGIQETQYF.

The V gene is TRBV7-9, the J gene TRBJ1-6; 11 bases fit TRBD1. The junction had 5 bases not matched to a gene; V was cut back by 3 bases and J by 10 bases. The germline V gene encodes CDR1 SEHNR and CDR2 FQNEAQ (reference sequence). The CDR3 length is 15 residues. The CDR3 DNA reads TGTGCCAGCAGCTTCGGACAGGGGGCAAAGTCACCCCTCCACTTT. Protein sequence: CASSFGQGAKSPLHF.

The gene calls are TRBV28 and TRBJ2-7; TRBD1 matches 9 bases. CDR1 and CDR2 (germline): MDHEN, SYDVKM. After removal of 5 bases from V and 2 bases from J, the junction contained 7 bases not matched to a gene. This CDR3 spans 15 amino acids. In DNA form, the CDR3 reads TGTGCCAGCAGTACCCGGACAGGGGAAACCTACGAGCAGTACTTC. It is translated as CASSTRTGETYEQYF.

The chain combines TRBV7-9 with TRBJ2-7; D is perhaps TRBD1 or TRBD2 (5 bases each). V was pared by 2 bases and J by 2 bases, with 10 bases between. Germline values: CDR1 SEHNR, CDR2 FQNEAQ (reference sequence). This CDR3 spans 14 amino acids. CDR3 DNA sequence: TGTGCCAGCAGCTTACCCGGGGCTGCCTACGAGCAGTACTTC. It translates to CASSLPGAAYEQYF. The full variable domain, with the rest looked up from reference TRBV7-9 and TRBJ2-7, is DTGVSQNPRHKITKRGQNVTFRCDPISEHNRLYWYRQTLGQGPEFLTYFQNEAQLEKSRLLSDRFSAERPKGSFSTLEIQRTEQGDSAMYLCASSLPGAAYEQYFGPGTRLTVT.

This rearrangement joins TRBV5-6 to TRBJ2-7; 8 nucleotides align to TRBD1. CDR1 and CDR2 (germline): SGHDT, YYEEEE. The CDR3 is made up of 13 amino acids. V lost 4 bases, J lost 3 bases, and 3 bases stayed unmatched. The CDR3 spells CASSHGTGYEQYF. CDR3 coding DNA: TGTGCCAGCAGCCACGGGACAGGCTACGAGCAGTACTTC. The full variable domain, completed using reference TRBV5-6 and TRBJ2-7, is DAGVTQSPTHLIKTRGQQVTLRCSPKSGHDTVSWYQQALGQGPQFIFQYYEEEERQRGNFPDRFSGHQFPNYSSELNVNALLLGDSALYLCASSHGTGYEQYFGPGTRLTVT.

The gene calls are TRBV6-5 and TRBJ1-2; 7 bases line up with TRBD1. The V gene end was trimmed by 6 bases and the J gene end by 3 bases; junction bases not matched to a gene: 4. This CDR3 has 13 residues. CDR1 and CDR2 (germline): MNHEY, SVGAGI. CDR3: CASRTTGDYGYTF. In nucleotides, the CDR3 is TGTGCCAGCAGAACCACAGGGGACTATGGCTACACCTTC.

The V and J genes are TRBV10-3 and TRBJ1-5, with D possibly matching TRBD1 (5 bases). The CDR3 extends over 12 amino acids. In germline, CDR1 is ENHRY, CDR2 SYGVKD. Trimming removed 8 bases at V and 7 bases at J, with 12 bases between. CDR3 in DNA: TGTGCCATCGGGGCAGGCGGCCAGCCCCAGCATTTT. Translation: CAIGAGGQPQHF.

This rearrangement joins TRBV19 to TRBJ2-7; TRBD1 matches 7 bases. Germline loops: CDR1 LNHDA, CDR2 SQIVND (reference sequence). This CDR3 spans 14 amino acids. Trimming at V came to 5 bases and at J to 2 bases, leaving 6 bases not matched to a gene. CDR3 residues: CASSAIGGPYEQYF. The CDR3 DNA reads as TGTGCCAGTAGTGCGATAGGGGGCCCCTACGAGCAGTACTTC. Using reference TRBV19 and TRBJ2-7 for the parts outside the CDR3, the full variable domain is DGGITQSPKYLFRKEGQNVTLSCEQNLNHDAMYWYRQDPGQGLRLIYYSQIVNDFQKGDIAEGYSVSREKKESFPLTVTSAQKNPTAFYLCASSAIGGPYEQYFGPGTRLTVT.

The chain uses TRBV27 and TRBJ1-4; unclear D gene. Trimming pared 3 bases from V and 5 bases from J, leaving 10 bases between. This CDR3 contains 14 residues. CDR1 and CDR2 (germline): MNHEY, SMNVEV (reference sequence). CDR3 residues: CASSLWHSNEKLFF. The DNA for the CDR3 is TGTGCCAGCAGTTTGTGGCACTCGAATGAAAAACTGTTTTTT.

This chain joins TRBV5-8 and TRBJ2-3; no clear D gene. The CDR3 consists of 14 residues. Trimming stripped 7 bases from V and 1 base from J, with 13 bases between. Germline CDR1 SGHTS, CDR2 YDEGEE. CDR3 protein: CASARDWGTDTQYF. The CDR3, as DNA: TGTGCCAGCGCCCGAGATTGGGGCACAGATACGCAGTATTTT.

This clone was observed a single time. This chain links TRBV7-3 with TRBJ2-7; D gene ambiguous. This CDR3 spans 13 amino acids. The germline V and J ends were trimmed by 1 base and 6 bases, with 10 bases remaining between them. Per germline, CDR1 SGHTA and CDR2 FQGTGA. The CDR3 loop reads CASSLMEGSEQYF. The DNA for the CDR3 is TGTGCCAGCAGCTTAATGGAAGGGTCCGAGCAGTACTTC.

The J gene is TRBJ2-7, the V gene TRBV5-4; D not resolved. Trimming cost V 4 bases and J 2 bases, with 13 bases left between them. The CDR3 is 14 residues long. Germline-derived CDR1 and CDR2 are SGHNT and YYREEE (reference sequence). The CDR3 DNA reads TGTGCCAGCAGCGCCCCGCATACTACCTACGAGCAGTACTTC. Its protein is CASSAPHTTYEQYF. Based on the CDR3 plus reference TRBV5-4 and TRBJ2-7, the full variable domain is ETGVTQSPTHLIKTRGQQVTLRCSSQSGHNTVSWYQQALGQGPQFIFQYYREEENGRGNFPPRFSGLQFPNYSSELNVNALELDDSALYLCASSAPHTTYEQYFGPGTRLTVT.

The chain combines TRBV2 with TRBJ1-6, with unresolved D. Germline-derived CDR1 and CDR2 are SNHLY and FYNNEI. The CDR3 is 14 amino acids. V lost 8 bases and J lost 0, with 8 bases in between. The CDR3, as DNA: TGTGCCAGCGGCGTAAGCTCCTATAATTCACCCCTCCACTTT. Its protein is CASGVSSYNSPLHF. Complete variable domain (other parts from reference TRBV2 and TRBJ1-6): EPEVTQTPSHQVTQMGQEVILRCVPISNHLYFYWYRQILGQKVEFLVSFYNNEISEKSEIFDDQFSVERPDGSNFTLKIRSTKLEDSAMYFCASGVSSYNSPLHFGNGTRLTVT.